These T cell receptor beta chains were read from a single sample in a study of blood T cells in healthy people across ages. TCRdb itself ran the 5' RACE reads through MiXCR, one entry per CDR3 protein. Of around 1,900,000 distinct CDR3 sequences in the sample, about two fifths were seen once. What was sequenced was blood. The receptors here all came from a human donor in good health. The CDR3 runs from the conserved cysteine through the conserved F or W. A D gene is named only where the DNA matches it firmly. Not all rows give a size; the values are once, few, many and, for expanded clones, a class.

CDR3aa: CASSLRAGEDISYNEQFF; CDR3nt: TGTGCCAGCAGCTTACGGGCAGGGGAAGATATTTCCTACAATGAGCAGTTCTTC; len: 18; v_gene: TRBV7-9; abundance: -; d_gene: -; j_gene: TRBJ2-1
CDR3aa: CASSPQTSGGLNEQFF; CDR3nt: TGTGCCAGCAGCCCGCAGACTAGCGGGGGTTTAAATGAGCAGTTCTTC; len: 16; v_gene: TRBV7-3; abundance: -; d_gene: TRBD2; j_gene: TRBJ2-1
CDR3aa: CASSPTQGDTRYF; CDR3nt: TGTGCCAGCTCACCAACTCAGGGAGATACGCGGTATTTT; len: 13; v_gene: TRBV18; abundance: once; d_gene: -; j_gene: TRBJ2-3
CDR3aa: CASSQDLGQLNTEAFF; CDR3nt: TGCGCCAGCAGCCAAGATCTCGGGCAGCTGAACACTGAAGCTTTCTTT; len: 16; v_gene: TRBV4-1; abundance: -; d_gene: -; j_gene: TRBJ1-1
CDR3aa: CASNPRLAGADTGELFF; CDR3nt: TGCGCCAGCAACCCCCGACTAGCGGGGGCTGACACCGGGGAGCTGTTTTTT; len: 17; v_gene: TRBV4-3; abundance: -; d_gene: TRBD2; j_gene: TRBJ2-2
CDR3aa: CASSSGASSYEQYF; CDR3nt: TGCGCCAGCAGCTCAGGGGCGAGCTCCTACGAGCAGTACTTC; len: 14; v_gene: TRBV5-1; abundance: few; d_gene: -; j_gene: TRBJ2-7
CDR3aa: CASSRTEMNTEAFF; CDR3nt: TGTGCCAGCTCCCGGACGGAGATGAACACTGAAGCTTTCTTT; len: 14; v_gene: TRBV18; abundance: many; d_gene: -; j_gene: TRBJ1-1
CDR3aa: CASSLGLAVGNEQFF; CDR3nt: TGTGCCAGCAGCTTGGGACTAGCGGTTGGGAATGAGCAGTTCTTC; len: 15; v_gene: TRBV7-2; abundance: few; d_gene: TRBD2; j_gene: TRBJ2-1
CDR3aa: CASSHRWGGAVTGELFF; CDR3nt: TGCGCCAGCAGCCACCGCTGGGGGGGGGCGGTCACCGGGGAGCTGTTTTTT; len: 17; v_gene: TRBV4-3; abundance: -; d_gene: -; j_gene: TRBJ2-2
CDR3aa: CASSSLAGASSYNEQFF; CDR3nt: TGTGCCAGCAGTTCTTTAGCGGGGGCTAGCTCCTACAATGAGCAGTTCTTC; len: 17; v_gene: TRBV12-3/TRBV12-4; abundance: many; d_gene: TRBD2; j_gene: TRBJ2-1
CDR3aa: CATGGGQIQETQYF; CDR3nt: TGTGCCACCGGGGGAGGGCAGATACAAGAGACCCAGTACTTC; len: 14; v_gene: TRBV28; abundance: few; d_gene: TRBD2; j_gene: TRBJ2-5
CDR3aa: CASSESRAYEQYF; CDR3nt: TGCGCCAGCAGTGAGTCGAGGGCCTACGAGCAGTACTTC; len: 13; v_gene: TRBV10-2; abundance: few; d_gene: -; j_gene: TRBJ2-7
CDR3aa: CSVEDESNQPQHF; CDR3nt: TGCAGCGTTGAAGATGAGAGCAATCAGCCCCAGCATTTT; len: 13; v_gene: TRBV29-1; abundance: few; d_gene: -; j_gene: TRBJ1-5
CDR3aa: CASSLIAGGASDTQYF; CDR3nt: TGCGCCAGCAGCTTGATTGCAGGGGGCGCGTCAGATACGCAGTATTTT; len: 16; v_gene: TRBV5-1; abundance: -; d_gene: TRBD1; j_gene: TRBJ2-3
CDR3aa: CATRDSQIGNQYF; CDR3nt: TGTGCCACCAGGGATTCCCAAATCGGAAACCAGTACTTC; len: 13; v_gene: TRBV24-1; abundance: -; d_gene: -; j_gene: TRBJ2-7
CDR3aa: CTSSLREPPHEQYF; CDR3nt: TGTACCAGCAGCTTAAGGGAGCCTCCCCACGAGCAGTACTTC; len: 14; v_gene: TRBV7-6; abundance: few; d_gene: -; j_gene: TRBJ2-7
CDR3aa: CASSFGTAHNYGYTF; CDR3nt: TGTGCCAGCAGTTTTGGGACAGCACATAACTATGGCTACACCTTC; len: 15; v_gene: TRBV12-3/TRBV12-4; abundance: -; d_gene: TRBD1; j_gene: TRBJ1-2
CDR3aa: CASSPRPGGSKTFGYTF; CDR3nt: TGTGCCAGCAGCCCTCGGCCAGGGGGCTCTAAAACGTTTGGCTACACCTTC; len: 17; v_gene: TRBV7-2; abundance: -; d_gene: TRBD1; j_gene: TRBJ1-2
CDR3aa: CASSVELFPGLGTEAFF; CDR3nt: TGTGCCAGCAGCGTAGAATTGTTTCCAGGGCTGGGCACTGAAGCTTTCTTT; len: 17; v_gene: TRBV9; abundance: few; d_gene: -; j_gene: TRBJ1-1
CDR3aa: CASSLDRGRNSPLHF; CDR3nt: TGTGCCAGCAGTTTAGACAGGGGGCGGAATTCACCCCTCCACTTT; len: 15; v_gene: TRBV13; abundance: few; d_gene: TRBD1; j_gene: TRBJ1-6
CDR3aa: CAWSRVGAGYTF; CDR3nt: TGTGCCTGGAGCCGGGTTGGGGCTGGCTACACCTTC; len: 12; v_gene: TRBV30; abundance: -; d_gene: -; j_gene: TRBJ1-2
CDR3aa: CSVERTGAQETQYF; CDR3nt: TGCAGCGTTGAAAGGACCGGGGCGCAAGAGACCCAGTACTTC; len: 14; v_gene: TRBV29-1; abundance: many; d_gene: -; j_gene: TRBJ2-5
CDR3aa: CASSGGLTPYNEQFF; CDR3nt: TGTGCCAGCAGCGGAGGCCTGACCCCGTACAATGAGCAGTTCTTC; len: 15; v_gene: TRBV9; abundance: few; d_gene: -; j_gene: TRBJ2-1
CDR3aa: CASNQDPQGYEQYF; CDR3nt: TGCGCCAGCAACCAAGATCCCCAGGGTTACGAGCAGTACTTC; len: 14; v_gene: TRBV4-1; abundance: few; d_gene: -; j_gene: TRBJ2-7
CDR3aa: CASSVGGHSTDTQYF; CDR3nt: TGTGCCAGCAGCGTGGGGGGACACAGCACAGATACGCAGTATTTT; len: 15; v_gene: TRBV9; abundance: -; d_gene: -; j_gene: TRBJ2-3
CDR3aa: CASSGTGAREKLFF; CDR3nt: TGTGCCAGCAGCGGGACAGGGGCTAGAGAAAAACTGTTTTTT; len: 14; v_gene: TRBV7-2; abundance: -; d_gene: TRBD1; j_gene: TRBJ1-4
CDR3aa: CSAPDRSYGYTF; CDR3nt: TGCAGTGCTCCAGACAGGTCTTATGGCTACACCTTC; len: 12; v_gene: TRBV20-1; abundance: few; d_gene: -; j_gene: TRBJ1-2
CDR3aa: CSGTEFMNTEAFF; CDR3nt: TGCAGCGGTACGGAGTTTATGAACACTGAAGCTTTCTTT; len: 13; v_gene: TRBV29-1; abundance: -; d_gene: -; j_gene: TRBJ1-1
CDR3aa: CASAVSQGSGANVLTF; CDR3nt: TGCGCCAGCGCCGTCTCACAGGGGTCTGGGGCCAACGTCCTGACTTTC; len: 16; v_gene: TRBV5-1; abundance: many; d_gene: TRBD1; j_gene: TRBJ2-6
CDR3aa: CSARVAGSNYEQYF; CDR3nt: TGCAGTGCTAGAGTAGCCGGTTCGAACTACGAGCAGTACTTC; len: 14; v_gene: TRBV20-1; abundance: -; d_gene: -; j_gene: TRBJ2-7
CDR3aa: CAISKTSYGETQYF; CDR3nt: TGTGCCATCAGCAAGACTAGTTACGGAGAGACCCAGTACTTC; len: 14; v_gene: TRBV10-3; abundance: -; d_gene: -; j_gene: TRBJ2-5
CDR3aa: CASSPHRGGAADTQYF; CDR3nt: TGCGCCAGCAGCCCTCACCGGGGGGGGGCGGCAGATACGCAGTATTTT; len: 16; v_gene: TRBV4-3; abundance: -; d_gene: TRBD2; j_gene: TRBJ2-3
CDR3aa: CASSLEGTSGGNIQYF; CDR3nt: TGTGCCAGCAGCTTAGAAGGGACTAGCGGGGGGAACATTCAGTACTTC; len: 16; v_gene: TRBV7-2; abundance: few; d_gene: TRBD2; j_gene: TRBJ2-4
CDR3aa: CASDAGQTYEQYF; CDR3nt: TGTGCTAGTGACGCGGGACAAACCTACGAGCAGTACTTC; len: 13; v_gene: TRBV12-5; abundance: -; d_gene: -; j_gene: TRBJ2-7
CDR3aa: CASSQEGVVTDTQYF; CDR3nt: TGCGCCAGCAGCCAAGAGGGAGTTGTCACAGATACGCAGTATTTT; len: 15; v_gene: TRBV4-3; abundance: -; d_gene: -; j_gene: TRBJ2-3
CDR3aa: CSVEIGVGEYTF; CDR3nt: TGCAGCGTTGAAATCGGGGTAGGGGAGTACACCTTC; len: 12; v_gene: TRBV29-1; abundance: -; d_gene: -; j_gene: TRBJ1-2
CDR3aa: CASGLVLLGQGFSGELFF; CDR3nt: TGTGCTAGTGGTTTGGTTCTGTTGGGACAGGGCTTTTCCGGGGAGCTGTTTTTT; len: 18; v_gene: TRBV12-5; abundance: few; d_gene: TRBD1; j_gene: TRBJ2-2
CDR3aa: CASSPRRWNYGYTF; CDR3nt: TGCGCCAGCAGCCCACGGCGCTGGAACTATGGCTACACCTTC; len: 14; v_gene: TRBV5-1; abundance: few; d_gene: -; j_gene: TRBJ1-2
CDR3aa: CASSFGVLSAYEQYF; CDR3nt: TGTGCCAGCAGCTTCGGCGTTCTCAGTGCCTACGAGCAGTACTTC; len: 15; v_gene: TRBV7-2; abundance: once; d_gene: -; j_gene: TRBJ2-7
CDR3aa: CASSLAFRGATNEKLFF; CDR3nt: TGCGCCAGCAGCTTGGCCTTCAGGGGAGCAACTAATGAAAAACTGTTTTTT; len: 17; v_gene: TRBV5-1; abundance: -; d_gene: -; j_gene: TRBJ1-4
CDR3aa: CASSLDTSTDYGYTF; CDR3nt: TGCGCCAGCAGCTTGGACACTTCTACCGACTATGGCTACACCTTC; len: 15; v_gene: TRBV5-1; abundance: few; d_gene: -; j_gene: TRBJ1-2
CDR3aa: CASSPHPIGPTTGLTDTQYF; CDR3nt: TGTGCCAGCAGCCCGCACCCCATAGGACCCACCACGGGACTCACAGATACGCAGTATTTT; len: 20; v_gene: TRBV7-8; abundance: few; d_gene: -; j_gene: TRBJ2-3
CDR3aa: CASSSAVVYNEQFF; CDR3nt: TGTGCCAGCAGTTCAGCGGTTGTGTACAATGAGCAGTTCTTC; len: 14; v_gene: TRBV12-3/TRBV12-4; abundance: -; d_gene: -; j_gene: TRBJ2-1
CDR3aa: CSAAIGGGTDTQYF; CDR3nt: TGCAGTGCTGCCATAGGGGGGGGGACAGATACGCAGTATTTT; len: 14; v_gene: TRBV20-1; abundance: -; d_gene: -; j_gene: TRBJ2-3
CDR3aa: CASSTSRTGANYGYTF; CDR3nt: TGTGCCAGCAGTACATCTCGGACCGGAGCTAACTATGGCTACACCTTC; len: 16; v_gene: TRBV12-3/TRBV12-4; abundance: -; d_gene: -; j_gene: TRBJ1-2
CDR3aa: CASRTAAGDYGYTF; CDR3nt: TGTGCCAGCAGGACGGCCGCGGGGGACTATGGCTACACCTTC; len: 14; v_gene: TRBV6-5; abundance: -; d_gene: -; j_gene: TRBJ1-2
CDR3aa: CGIRRTDTQYF; CDR3nt: TGCGGGATCAGGCGCACAGATACGCAGTATTTT; len: 11; v_gene: TRBV20-1; abundance: -; d_gene: -; j_gene: TRBJ2-3
CDR3aa: CASSSPRGSGANVLTF; CDR3nt: TGTGCCAGCAGTTCCCCAAGGGGGTCTGGGGCCAACGTCCTGACTTTC; len: 16; v_gene: TRBV28; abundance: few; d_gene: -; j_gene: TRBJ2-6
CDR3aa: CASSFDPPRGYTF; CDR3nt: TGTGCCAGCAGTTTCGATCCTCCCCGTGGCTACACCTTC; len: 13; v_gene: TRBV6-5; abundance: -; d_gene: -; j_gene: TRBJ1-2
CDR3aa: CASSQAGQSSYEQYF; CDR3nt: TGCGCCAGCAGCCAGGCGGGACAGAGCTCCTACGAGCAGTACTTC; len: 15; v_gene: TRBV4-1; abundance: -; d_gene: -; j_gene: TRBJ2-7
CDR3aa: CSVVGTAQETQFF; CDR3nt: TGCAGCGTTGTAGGGACAGCCCAAGAGACCCAGTTCTTC; len: 13; v_gene: TRBV29-1; abundance: -; d_gene: TRBD1; j_gene: TRBJ2-1